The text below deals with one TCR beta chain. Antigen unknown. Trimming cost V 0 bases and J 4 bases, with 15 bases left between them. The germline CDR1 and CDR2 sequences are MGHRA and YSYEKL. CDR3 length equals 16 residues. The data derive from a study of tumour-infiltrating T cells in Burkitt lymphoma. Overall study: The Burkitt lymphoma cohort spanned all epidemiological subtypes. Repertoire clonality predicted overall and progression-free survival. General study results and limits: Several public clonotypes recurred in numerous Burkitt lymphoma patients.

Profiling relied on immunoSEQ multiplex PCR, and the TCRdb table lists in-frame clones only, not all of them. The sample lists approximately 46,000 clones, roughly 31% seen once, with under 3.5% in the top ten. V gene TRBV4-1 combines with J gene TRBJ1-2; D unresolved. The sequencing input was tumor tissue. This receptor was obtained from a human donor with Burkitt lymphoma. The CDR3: CASSQDFVGASYGYTF. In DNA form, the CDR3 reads TGCGCCAGCAGCCAAGATTTTGTCGGCGCCAGCTATGGCTACACCTTC.